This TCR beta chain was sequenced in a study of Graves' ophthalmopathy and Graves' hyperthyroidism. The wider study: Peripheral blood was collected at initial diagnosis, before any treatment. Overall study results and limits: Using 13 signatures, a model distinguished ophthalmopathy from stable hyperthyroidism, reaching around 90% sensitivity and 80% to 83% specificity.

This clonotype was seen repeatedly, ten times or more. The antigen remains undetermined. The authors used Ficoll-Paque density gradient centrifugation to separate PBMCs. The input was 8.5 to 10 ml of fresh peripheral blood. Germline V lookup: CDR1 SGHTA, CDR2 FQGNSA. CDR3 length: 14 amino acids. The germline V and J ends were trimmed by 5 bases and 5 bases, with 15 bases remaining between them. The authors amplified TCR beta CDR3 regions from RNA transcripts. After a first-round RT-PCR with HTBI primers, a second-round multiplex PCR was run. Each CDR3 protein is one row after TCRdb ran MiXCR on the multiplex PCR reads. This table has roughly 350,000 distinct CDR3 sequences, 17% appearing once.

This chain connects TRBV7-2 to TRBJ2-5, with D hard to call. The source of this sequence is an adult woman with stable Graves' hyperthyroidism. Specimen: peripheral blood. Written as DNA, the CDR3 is TGTGCCAGCAGCCGAGTTCGTTATGGCGAGACCCAGTACTTC. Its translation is CASSRVRYGETQYF. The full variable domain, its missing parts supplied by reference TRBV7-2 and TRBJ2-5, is GAGVSQSPSNKVTEKGKDVELRCDPISGHTALYWYRQSLGQGLEFLIYFQGNSAPDKSGLPSDRFSAERTGGSVSTLTIQRTQQEDSAVYLCASSRVRYGETQYFGPGTRLLVL.